Shown below are 27 T cell receptor beta chains from a single sample sequenced in a study of cytomegalovirus exposure and HLA in healthy donors. Method: immunoSEQ multiplex PCR; TCRdb's copy keeps in-frame clones and lacks some. The table has about 76,000 clones, approximately 94% seen once. Material: PBMCs. All receptors come from a woman between 18 and 30 years old in good health and CMV-seronegative.

This chain uses TRBV7-8 with TRBJ1-5; unclear D gene. Trimming shortened V by 1 base and J by 4 bases, and 14 bases separated the two germline ends. The CDR3 has 16 amino acids. CDR1 and CDR2 from the germline V gene are SGHVS and FQNEAQ. CDR3 region: CASSLVGSSGNQPQHF. The CDR3 DNA reads as TGTGCCAGCAGCTTAGTGGGGAGTTCGGGTAATCAGCCCCAGCATTTT.

The genes are TRBV10-3 and TRBJ1-2; no clear D. Trimming left V 4 bases short and J 6 bases short, with 12 bases between. Per the germline V gene, CDR1 is ENHRY and CDR2 is SYGVKD. This CDR3 region has 13 residues. CDR3 in amino acids: CAISVAGYDGYTF. The CDR3 DNA reads TGTGCCATCAGTGTAGCTGGGTATGATGGCTACACCTTC.

The chain links TRBV18 to TRBJ2-3; 7 bases are a match to TRBD1. V lost 3 bases, J lost 4 bases, and 7 bases stayed unmatched. The CDR3 runs 15 residues. The germline V gene encodes CDR1 KGHSH and CDR2 LQKENI. Written as DNA, the CDR3 is TGTGCCAGCTCACCCTTTGGGCAGGGGGCAGATACGCAGTATTTT. Translating it yields CASSPFGQGADTQYF.

The chain links TRBV6-6 to TRBJ1-1, with 8 bases identical to TRBD1. This CDR3 comprises 15 residues. J gave up 11 bases and V 2 bases, and 13 bases lay outside the gene matches. Germline V gene data show CDR1 as MNHNY and CDR2 as SVGAGI (reference sequence). This CDR3 is CASSYHTPGGVRAFF. DNA for the CDR3: TGTGCCAGCAGTTACCATACCCCAGGGGGCGTCCGGGCTTTCTTT.

This chain uses TRBV9 with TRBJ1-1; TRBD1 matches at 8 bases. V was pared by 4 bases and J by 5 bases, with 10 bases of the junction left unmatched. Germline V CDR1 and CDR2: SGDLS, YYNGEE. This CDR3 region has 15 residues. The CDR3 bases are TGTGCCAGCAGCTTTTCCACAGGGGGTGAAACTGAAGCTTTCTTT. Amino acid sequence: CASSFSTGGETEAFF.

J is TRBJ2-5 and V is TRBV6-5; the match to TRBD1 covers 8 bases. CDR3 length equals 14 residues. Germline CDR1 and CDR2: MNHEY and SVGAGI. Trimming at V came to 5 bases and at J to 5 bases, leaving 7 bases not matched to a gene. CDR3 residues: CASSRWTGRETQYF. The CDR3 DNA reads as TGTGCCAGCAGTCGTTGGACAGGGAGGGAGACCCAGTACTTC.

This chain uses TRBV11-2 with TRBJ1-1, with D possibly matching TRBD1 (5 bases). The CDR3 has 14 amino acids. Germline V gene sequence: CDR1 SGHAT, CDR2 FQNNGV. V was shortened by 1 base and J by 4 bases, with 10 bases between the two germline ends. CDR3 region: CASSLGGGGTEAFF. CDR3 DNA: TGTGCCAGCAGCTTAGGGGGGGGAGGCACTGAAGCTTTCTTT.

The V gene is TRBV30, the J gene TRBJ2-7; the match to TRBD2 covers 9 bases. The junction had 2 bases not matched to a gene; V was cut back by 2 bases and J by 0 bases. Germline V CDR1 and CDR2: GTSNPN, SVGIG (reference sequence). The length of the CDR3 is 14 residues. CDR3 nucleotide sequence: TGTGCCTGGAGTAAAGCGGGGGGCTCCTACGAGCAGTACTTC. Translation gives CAWSKAGGSYEQYF. The full variable domain, in which reference TRBV30 and TRBJ2-7 provide the parts outside the CDR3, is SQTIHQWPATLVQPVGSPLSLECTVEGTSNPNLYWYRQAAGRGLQLLFYSVGIGQISSEVPQNLSASRPQDRQFILSSKKLLLSDSGFYLCAWSKAGGSYEQYFGPGTRLTVT.

The chain is built from TRBV7-9 and TRBJ2-3, with D possibly being TRBD2 (6 bases). CDR1 and CDR2 (germline): SEHNR, FQNEAQ (reference sequence). V was cut by 5 bases and J by 0 bases, with 12 bases left in between. The CDR3 is 15 residues long. The CDR3 loop reads CASSAGPPSTDTQYF. CDR3 nucleotide sequence: TGTGCCAGCAGCGCGGGACCTCCTAGCACAGATACGCAGTATTTT.

J is TRBJ2-6 and V is TRBV4-1, with 12 bases aligning to TRBD1. This CDR3 has 20 amino acids. V lost 3 bases and J lost 4; bases outside the gene matches: 13. The germline V gene encodes CDR1 MGHRA and CDR2 YSYEKL. The CDR3, as DNA: TGCGCCAGCAGCCACACCAGAGGGGGACAGGGGGCTTCCGGGGCCAACGTCCTGACTTTC. Its translation is CASSHTRGGQGASGANVLTF.

The chain links TRBV7-9 to TRBJ2-1; weak D call: TRBD2 (6 bases). Trimming shortened V by 5 bases and J by 6 bases, and 14 bases separated the two germline ends. Germline CDR1 reads SEHNR; CDR2 reads FQNEAQ (reference sequence). This CDR3 has 14 residues. CDR3 DNA: TGTGCCAGCAGCCCCCCGGGCGGGGTCAATGAGCAGTTCTTC. Protein product: CASSPPGGVNEQFF.

This clone was seen just once. The rearrangement joins TRBV21-1 to TRBJ2-5; TRBD1 is the table's D call and was not checked against the DNA. TRBV21-1 is listed as a pseudogene. The CDR3 spans 18 residues. The CDR3 spells CASSSRSSGGDYQETQYF. As DNA, the CDR3 is TGTGCCAGCAGCAGCCGATCCAGTGGGGGCGACTACCAAGAGACCCAGTACTTC.

The gene calls are TRBV5-1 and TRBJ2-7; maybe TRBD1 (6 bases). The CDR3 is 12 amino acids. V dropped 3 bases and J dropped 3 bases, with 7 bases sitting between them. Germline lookup yields CDR1 SGHRS and CDR2 YFSETQ. CDR3 protein: CASSSDSYEQYF. In DNA form, the CDR3 reads TGCGCCAGCAGCTCGGACAGCTACGAGCAGTACTTC.

The chain links TRBV9 to TRBJ1-2, with no clear D. The CDR3 extends over 13 amino acids. Germline V CDR1 and CDR2: SGDLS, YYNGEE. V was shortened by 4 bases and J by 4 bases, with 11 bases between the two germline ends. CDR3 sequence (DNA): TGTGCCAGCAGCCTTGAAGGAGTCTATGGCTACACCTTC. This codes for CASSLEGVYGYTF.

The rearrangement links TRBV5-5 to TRBJ1-1, with 9 nucleotides matching TRBD1. This CDR3 spans 15 amino acids. CDR1 and CDR2 from the germline V gene are SGHKS and YYEKEE (reference sequence). V dropped 4 bases and J dropped 10; count of bases not matched to a gene: 14. The CDR3 spells CASSRGQGASQAAFF. The CDR3 DNA reads TGTGCCAGCAGCCGGGGACAGGGAGCCTCTCAGGCAGCTTTCTTT. The whole variable domain, remainder taken from reference TRBV5-5 and TRBJ1-1, is DAGVTQSPTHLIKTRGQQVTLRCSPISGHKSVSWYQQVLGQGPQFIFQYYEKEERGRGNFPDRFSARQFPNYSSELNVNALLLGDSALYLCASSRGQGASQAAFFGQGTRLTVV.

The gene calls are TRBV11-2 and TRBJ1-1, with D possibly matching TRBD1 (5 bases). Trimming cost V 1 base and J 3 bases, with 9 bases left between them. This CDR3 has 14 amino acids. Germline-derived CDR1 and CDR2 are SGHAT and FQNNGV. CDR3 DNA: TGTGCCAGCAGCTTAGGGCTCAGGGACACTGAAGCTTTCTTT. Amino acid sequence: CASSLGLRDTEAFF. The entire variable domain, with the rest obtained from reference TRBV11-2 and TRBJ1-1, is as follows: EAGVAQSPRYKIIEKRQSVAFWCNPISGHATLYWYQQILGQGPKLLIQFQNNGVVDDSQLPKDRFSAERLKGVDSTLKIQPAKLEDSAVYLCASSLGLRDTEAFFGQGTRLTVV.

This chain uses TRBV4-1 with TRBJ2-3; maybe TRBD1 (5 bases). Trimming took off 0 bases at V and 4 bases at J, with 14 bases between the two ends. CDR1 and CDR2 (germline): MGHRA, YSYEKL. The CDR3 spans 16 residues. The CDR3 region is CASSQDLQVRADTQYF. In nucleotides, the CDR3 is TGCGCCAGCAGCCAAGATTTACAGGTCCGGGCAGATACGCAGTATTTT.

This chain uses TRBV5-1 with TRBJ2-2; no definite D call. The CDR3 runs to 14 residues. In germline, CDR1 is SGHRS, CDR2 YFSETQ. The V and J ends lost 5 bases and 6 bases respectively, with 14 bases between them. CDR3 loop: CASRTLPVAGELFF. As DNA, the CDR3 is TGCGCCAGCAGGACACTGCCGGTCGCCGGGGAGCTGTTTTTT.

V and J are TRBV19 and TRBJ1-5; no definite D call. The CDR3 totals 15 residues. V was pared by 6 bases and J by 0 bases, with 12 bases between. Germline V gives CDR1 LNHDA, CDR2 SQIVND (reference sequence). The CDR3 DNA is TGTGCCAGTAGCCCCCGCCAGTTTAGCAATCAGCCCCAGCATTTT. Encoded protein: CASSPRQFSNQPQHF. Together with reference TRBV19 and TRBJ1-5, the CDR3 gives the full variable domain: DGGITQSPKYLFRKEGQNVTLSCEQNLNHDAMYWYRQDPGQGLRLIYYSQIVNDFQKGDIAEGYSVSREKKESFPLTVTSAQKNPTAFYLCASSPRQFSNQPQHFGDGTRLSIL.

The chain links TRBV11-2 to TRBJ1-2, with D uncertain. The CDR3 is 13 amino acids. V shed 1 base and J shed 7 bases, with 10 bases lying between them. Germline CDR1 SGHAT, CDR2 FQNNGV. The chain's CDR3 is CASSLGILSGYTF. DNA for the CDR3: TGTGCCAGCAGCTTAGGCATTCTGAGTGGCTACACCTTC.

This chain uses TRBV28 with TRBJ1-3, with D unresolved. The CDR3 length is 18 residues. CDR1 and CDR2 (germline): MDHEN, SYDVKM. Trimming removed 3 bases from V and 0 bases from J, with 18 bases in between. The CDR3 nucleotides read TGTGCCAGCAGTTTTCTAGCTTCTTTGGGCGGCTCTGGAAACACCATATATTTT. It codes for CASSFLASLGGSGNTIYF.

The rearrangement uses TRBV19 and TRBJ1-4; D gene ambiguous. V shed 4 bases and J shed 6 bases, with 9 bases lying between them. In germline, CDR1 is LNHDA, CDR2 SQIVND (reference sequence). The CDR3 totals 13 residues. As DNA, the CDR3 is TGTGCCAGTAGTAACGAGCGGGATGAAAAACTGTTTTTT. It specifies CASSNERDEKLFF.

This clone has just a few counts. The chain carries TRBV4-2 and TRBJ1-5; D remains ambiguous. Between the trimmed V and J ends, which lost 4 bases and 8 bases, there was a span of 12 bases. Per germline, CDR1 LGHNA and CDR2 YNFKEQ. The CDR3 is 13 residues long. In nucleotides, the CDR3 is TGTGCCAGCAGCCGGTATGATACTGAGCCCCAGCATTTT. Translated: CASSRYDTEPQHF.

The V call is TRBV30, the J call TRBJ1-2; the D gene is possibly TRBD1 (6 bases). CDR1 and CDR2 (germline): GTSNPN, SVGIG (reference sequence). CDR3 length: 14 amino acids. V lost 0 bases, J lost 4 bases, and 12 bases lay in between. CDR3 sequence reads: CAWSVDHRVYGYTF. CDR3 bases: TGTGCCTGGAGTGTTGACCACAGGGTCTATGGCTACACCTTC.

The chain uses TRBV30 and TRBJ2-7, with TRBD2 as a possible D gene (5 bases). CDR1 GTSNPN and CDR2 SVGIG come from the germline V gene (reference sequence). The CDR3 is 17 residues long. The V end lost 2 bases, the J end lost 4 bases, and 24 bases lay between the germline ends. CDR3 sequence (DNA): TGTGCCTGGAGTATAACCCGGGGTCCAGGCAATTCTTACGAGCAGTACTTC. The encoded protein is CAWSITRGPGNSYEQYF.

The chain couples TRBV9 to TRBJ2-7, with a weak D call TRBD2 (6 bases). CDR1 is SGDLS, CDR2 YYNGEE, per germline. The CDR3 totals 15 residues. V dropped 2 bases and J dropped 5 bases, with 17 bases sitting between them. CDR3 bases: TGTGCCAGCAGCGTCGGTGGCGGGGTTCTTAACGAGCAGTACTTC. Encoded protein: CASSVGGGVLNEQYF. Drawing the rest from reference TRBV9 and TRBJ2-7, the complete variable domain is DSGVTQTPKHLITATGQRVTLRCSPRSGDLSVYWYQQSLDQGLQFLIQYYNGEERAKGNILERFSAQQFPDLHSELNLSSLELGDSALYFCASSVGGGVLNEQYFGPGTRLTVT.

The chain uses TRBV13 and TRBJ2-3; TRBD2 might be the D (5 bases). Germline CDR1 and CDR2: PRHDT and FYEKMQ (reference sequence). This CDR3 has 17 amino acids. V was pared by 0 bases and J by 1 base, with 14 bases between. The CDR3 coding sequence is TGTGCCAGCAGCTTAGGCCTAACGGACTTACGCACAGATACGCAGTATTTT. It encodes CASSLGLTDLRTDTQYF.